This entry is about one T cell receptor beta chain. Its antigen is still unknown. This specimen belongs to a study of T cell repertoires in cytomegalovirus infection. Whole-study context: CMV epitopes used comprised recently identified HLA-C-restricted ones and well-studied HLA-B-restricted ones. Both a matching HLA type and CMV infection were indicated by public TCR beta signatures.

Overall study findings and caveats: Predominance within the ex vivo response was attributable to HLA-C-restricted CMV-specific TCR beta clonotypes.

Via MiXCR, TCRdb re-called the reads, giving one row per CDR3 protein. There are roughly 800,000 distinct CDR3 sequences in the sample; 25% to 30% occur only once, and about 12% lies in the top ten. Sample: cultured CD8+ T cells from PBMCs, taken from culture after CMV antigen stimulation. The TCR comes from a human donor in good health (CMV status not recorded). Some clones in this sample may be carry-over from other donors' samples.

The DNA for the CDR3 is TGTGCCAGCAGTTTAAGCCAGATCGATGAGCAGTTCTTC. Translation gives CASSLSQIDEQFF. The chain combines TRBV12-3 or TRBV12-4 with TRBJ2-1, with D unclear. Trimming pared 2 bases from V and 8 bases from J, leaving 10 bases between. The CDR3 has 13 amino acids.